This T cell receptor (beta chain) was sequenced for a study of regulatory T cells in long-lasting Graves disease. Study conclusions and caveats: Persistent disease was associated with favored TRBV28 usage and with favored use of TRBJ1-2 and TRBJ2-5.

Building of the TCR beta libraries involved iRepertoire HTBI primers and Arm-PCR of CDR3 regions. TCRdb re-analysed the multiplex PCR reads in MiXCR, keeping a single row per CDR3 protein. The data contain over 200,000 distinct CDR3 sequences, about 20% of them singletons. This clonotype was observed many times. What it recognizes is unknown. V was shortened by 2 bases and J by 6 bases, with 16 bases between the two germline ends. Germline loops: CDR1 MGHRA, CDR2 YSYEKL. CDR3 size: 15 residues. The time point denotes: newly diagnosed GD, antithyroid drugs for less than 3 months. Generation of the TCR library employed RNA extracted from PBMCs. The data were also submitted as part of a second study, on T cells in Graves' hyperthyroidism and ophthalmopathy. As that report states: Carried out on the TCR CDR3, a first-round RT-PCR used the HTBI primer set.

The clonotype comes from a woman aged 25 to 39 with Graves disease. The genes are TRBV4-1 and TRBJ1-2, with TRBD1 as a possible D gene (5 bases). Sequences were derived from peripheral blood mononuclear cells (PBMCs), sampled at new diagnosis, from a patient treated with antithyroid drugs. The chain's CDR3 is CASSQPTGTPDGYTF. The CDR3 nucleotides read TGCGCCAGCAGCCAACCCACCGGGACCCCGGATGGCTACACCTTC.